Presented here are 12 T cell receptor beta chains from one specimen sequenced in a study of regulatory T cells in long-lasting Graves disease (dated by TCRdb to 2020 to 2022). This specimen's time point label, per the study, means: newly diagnosed GD, antithyroid drugs for less than 3 months. RNA was extracted from PBMCs in TRIzol for both TCR sequencing and RNA sequencing. Library creation used multiplex PCR. Instrument on record: Illumina HiSeq 4000. CDR3 regions were amplified by Arm-PCR with iRepertoire HTBI primers to construct TCR beta libraries. In TCRdb, the public reads were trimmed at Q25 with fastp and aligned with MiXCR, with productive beta chains retained. Each entry merges the rows of one CDR3 protein and shows their most common DNA and genes. In all, the sample holds 450,000 to 650,000 distinct CDR3 sequences, and around 15% of those were seen once. The top ten clones comprise more than 20% of the sample.

These data were also reused for a study on T cells in Graves' hyperthyroidism and ophthalmopathy.

The input for sequencing was peripheral blood mononuclear cells (PBMCs), taken at new diagnosis, from a patient treated with antithyroid drugs. The receptors shown here come from a woman aged 40-60 years with Graves disease. Donor details come from another sample of the same person, matched by shared clones.

This rearrangement joins TRBV7-9 to TRBJ2-1; 16 nucleotides agree with TRBD2. The CDR3 sequence is 17 residues long. Germline loops: CDR1 SEHNR, CDR2 FQNEAQ (reference sequence). With 7 bases clipped from V and 9 bases from J, the junction kept 12 bases outside the gene matches. The CDR3 DNA follows: TGTGCCAGCACGGCGGGGCAGGGGACTAGCGGGGGGGGTGAGCAGTTCTTC. Translation gives CASTAGQGTSGGGEQFF.

This clonotype was seen only a few times. The rearrangement links TRBV20-1 to TRBJ1-6; D perhaps matches TRBD1 (5 bases). Germline CDR1 DFQATT, CDR2 SNEGSKA (reference sequence). The V and J ends lost 6 bases and 7 bases respectively, with 13 bases between them. The CDR3 has 13 residues. The CDR3 bases are TGCAGTGCCGCCTTGGGGACGAATTCACCCCTCCACTTT. It is translated as CSAALGTNSPLHF.

As to this clonotype: Sequence at one end of the junction differs from germline and may be a read error. V and J are TRBV3-1 and TRBJ2-7, with D perhaps assigned TRBD1 or TRBD2 (6 bases each). The CDR3 runs to 13 residues. Germline V lookup: CDR1 LGHDT, CDR2 YNNKEL (reference sequence). This chain's CDR3 is CASSQMEGQRVFF. CDR3 bases: TGTGCCAGCAGCCAAATGGAGGGACAAAGGGTTTTTTTC.

This clonotype was recorded at least ten times. The V and J genes are TRBV12-3 or TRBV12-4 and TRBJ2-7, with D tentatively TRBD2 (6 bases). V dropped 6 bases and J dropped 8 bases, with 17 bases sitting between them. This CDR3 region has 13 residues. In DNA form, the CDR3 reads TGTGCCAGCAGCCCGGGGGAGTCTACGCAGCAGTACTTC. Translating gives CASSPGESTQQYF.

Many counts were recorded for this clonotype. The gene calls are TRBV30 and TRBJ1-1; unclear D gene. Looked up from germline, CDR1 is GTSNPN and CDR2 is SVGIG (reference sequence). The CDR3 runs to 9 residues. V was pared by 7 bases and J by 10 bases, with 10 bases between. The CDR3 DNA reads as TGTGCCTTTAGTCCCTCAGCTTTCTTT. Encoded protein: CAFSPSAFF. The whole variable domain, filled in from reference TRBV30 and TRBJ1-1, reads SQTIHQWPATLVQPVGSPLSLECTVEGTSNPNLYWYRQAAGRGLQLLFYSVGIGQISSEVPQNLSASRPQDRQFILSSKKLLLSDSGFYLCAFSPSAFFGQGTRLTVV.

Of note for this clonotype: A far bigger clonotype differs at one base, so this is likely a read error. The chain links TRBV2 to TRBJ1-2; a weak D match, TRBD1 (5 bases). CDR1 is SNHLY, CDR2 FYNNEI, per germline. This CDR3 is built from 12 residues. V was pared by 3 bases and J by 8 bases, with 10 bases between. CDR3 protein: CASSDREAGYTF. The CDR3 nucleotides read TGTGCCAGCAGTGACAGGGAAGCGGGCTACACCTTC.

This clonotype was counted a few times. This sequence joins TRBV19 and TRBJ2-1; TRBD1 agrees at 10 bases. The V gene's germline CDR1 is LNHDA and CDR2 SQIVND (reference sequence). The V and J ends lost 6 bases and 7 bases, in that order; junction bases with no gene match: 9. The CDR3 is made up of 15 amino acids. DNA of the CDR3: TGTGCCAGTAGCCCGACAGGGGGCGTTTTGAATGAGCAGTTCTTC. Its translation: CASSPTGGVLNEQFF.

This clonotype was counted ten times or more. This sequence joins TRBV6-1 and TRBJ2-7; unclear D gene. Germline CDR1 and CDR2: MNHNS and SASEGT. This CDR3 is 13 amino acids long. Between the trimmed V and J ends, which lost 2 bases and 5 bases, there was a span of 10 bases. CDR3 sequence reads: CASSELYFDEQYF. DNA for the CDR3: TGTGCCAGCAGTGAATTGTACTTTGACGAGCAGTACTTC.

This clonotype has more than one count but fewer than ten. The chain links TRBV20-1 to TRBJ2-2; D gene uncertain. This CDR3 contains 14 residues. V was pared by 2 bases and J by 1 base, with 8 bases between. Per germline, CDR1 DFQATT and CDR2 SNEGSKA (reference sequence). The CDR3 is CSARRQKNTGELFF. The CDR3 coding sequence is TGCAGTGCTAGACGGCAGAAGAACACCGGGGAGCTGTTTTTT.

In its sample, this clonotype was seen many times. The chain combines TRBV12-3 or TRBV12-4 with TRBJ2-1, with 11 positions matching TRBD2. Unmatched junction bases numbered 8, after V lost 5 bases and J lost 8 bases. CDR3 length: 15 amino acids. The CDR3 DNA follows: TGTGCCAGCAGTCCCCTAGCGGGGGGAACATATGAGCAGTTCTTC. Translation gives CASSPLAGGTYEQFF.

The V gene is TRBV19, the J gene TRBJ2-7; D uncertain. Trimming shortened V by 7 bases and J by 2 bases, and 12 bases separated the two germline ends. Looked up from germline, CDR1 is LNHDA and CDR2 is SQIVND (reference sequence). The CDR3 sequence is 13 residues long. The CDR3 DNA is TGTGCCAGTACTGGAGAGGTTCCCTACGAGCAGTACTTC. Its translation is CASTGEVPYEQYF.

The chain employs TRBV30 and TRBJ2-7; tentatively, D is TRBD1 or TRBD2 (6 bases each). The length of the CDR3 is 11 residues. Germline values: CDR1 GTSNPN, CDR2 SVGIG (reference sequence). V was pared by 0 bases and J by 9 bases, with 9 bases between. CDR3 DNA sequence: TGTGCCTGGAGTGTAGGGGGGTTGCAGTACTTC. It encodes CAWSVGGLQYF.